The subject of this entry is one T cell receptor beta chain. Its antigen is unknown. The sample belongs to a study of Graves' ophthalmopathy and Graves' hyperthyroidism. General study points: Detected in blood as well were most expanded thyroid clonotypes with frequency above 0.001.

Amplification from RNA transcripts yielded the TCR beta CDR3 regions. Investigators did first-round RT-PCR with HTBI primers, then second-round multiplex PCR. MiXCR, run by TCRdb on the multiplex PCR reads, gives a single entry per CDR3 protein. The data contain fewer than 650,000 distinct CDR3 sequences, 22% of them seen just once; the ten biggest clones take up approximately 7%. Other autoimmune diseases, uncontrolled infections, pregnancy or lactation ruled patients out of participation. The evidence that diagnosis relied on was clinical symptoms, serum thyroxine, TRAb, thyroid ultrasound and orbital computed tomography. The authors isolated PBMCs from 8 to 10 ml of fresh peripheral blood. Per germline, CDR1 DFQATT and CDR2 SNEGSKA (reference sequence). V lost 4 bases and J lost 4, with 16 bases in between. This CDR3 has 14 residues.

The TCR originated in a woman between 18 and 29 years old with stable Graves' hyperthyroidism. Some clones in this sample may be carry-over from other donors' samples. The genes are TRBV20-1 and TRBJ2-5, with D possibly being TRBD1 or TRBD2 (5 bases each). Specimen: peripheral blood. CDR3 DNA: TGCAGTGCTATCCCGGGACCAGAGAGAGAGACCCAGTACTTC. Translation gives CSAIPGPERETQYF.